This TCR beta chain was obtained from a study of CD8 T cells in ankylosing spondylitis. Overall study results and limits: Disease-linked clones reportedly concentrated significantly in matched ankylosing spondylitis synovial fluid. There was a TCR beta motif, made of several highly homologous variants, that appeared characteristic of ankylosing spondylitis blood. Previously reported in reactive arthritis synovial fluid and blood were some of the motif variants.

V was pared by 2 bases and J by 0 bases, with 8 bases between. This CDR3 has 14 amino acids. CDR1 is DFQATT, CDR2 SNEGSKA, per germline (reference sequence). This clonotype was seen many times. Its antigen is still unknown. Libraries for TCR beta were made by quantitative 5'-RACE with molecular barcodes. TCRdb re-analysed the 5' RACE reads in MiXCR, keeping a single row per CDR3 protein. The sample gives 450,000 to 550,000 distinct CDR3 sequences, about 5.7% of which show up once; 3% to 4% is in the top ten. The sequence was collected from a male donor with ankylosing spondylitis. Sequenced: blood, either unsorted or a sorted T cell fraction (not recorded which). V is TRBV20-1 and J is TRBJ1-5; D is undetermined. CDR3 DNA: TGCAGTGCTAGACAGACCGTTAGCAATCAGCCCCAGCATTTT. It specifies CSARQTVSNQPQHF.